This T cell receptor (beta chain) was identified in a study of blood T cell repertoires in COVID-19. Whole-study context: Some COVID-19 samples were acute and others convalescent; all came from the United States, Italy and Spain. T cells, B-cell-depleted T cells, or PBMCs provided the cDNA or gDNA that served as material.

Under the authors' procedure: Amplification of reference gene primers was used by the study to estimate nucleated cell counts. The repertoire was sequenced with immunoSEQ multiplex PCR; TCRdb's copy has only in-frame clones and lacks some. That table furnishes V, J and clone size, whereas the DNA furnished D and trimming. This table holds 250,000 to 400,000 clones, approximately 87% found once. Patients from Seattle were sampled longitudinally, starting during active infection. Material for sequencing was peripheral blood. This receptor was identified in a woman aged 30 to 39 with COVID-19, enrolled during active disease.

In DNA, the CDR3 is TGTGCCAGCGGCCAGGGCCCCTTGAACACTGAAGCTTTCTTT. The encoded protein is CASGQGPLNTEAFF. The rearrangement uses TRBV7-9 and TRBJ1-1, with D perhaps matching TRBD1 (5 bases). This CDR3 is 14 amino acids long. In germline, CDR1 is SEHNR, CDR2 FQNEAQ (reference sequence). Trimming took 8 bases from V and 0 from J, leaving 13 bases between them.